The clone carrying this T cell receptor beta chain was observed a few times. Antigen: not known. This CDR3 contains 15 residues. The V gene's germline CDR1 is SGHRS and CDR2 YFSETQ. Between the trimmed V and J ends, which lost 2 bases and 4 bases, there was a span of 14 bases. The source of the sample is a study of cytomegalovirus exposure and HLA in healthy donors. Overall study findings and caveats: TRBV6-2, TRBV6-3 and some other V segments were excluded as indistinguishable. Most TCR sequences were seen very rarely across donors, but some public TCRs occurred in many. Serostatus for CMV was the only available immune exposure information.

Amplification used 60 Vbeta primers and 13 Jbeta primers. Using immunoSEQ multiplex PCR, the repertoire was profiled, and TCRdb retains in-frame clones only, with some absent. Among 150,000 or so clones, roughly 72% were seen once, and the ten largest hold roughly 2.2%. The source of this sequence is a man aged 30 to 39 in good health and CMV-seronegative. The sample was PBMCs. J is TRBJ2-3 and V is TRBV5-1, with a possible D match to TRBD1 (6 bases). The DNA of the CDR3 is TGCGCCAGCAGCTTCGGGACAATTCAGCCAGATACGCAGTATTTT. Protein sequence: CASSFGTIQPDTQYF.